The 27 T cell receptor beta chains below come from one sample, sequenced in a study of blood T cell repertoires in COVID-19. Data came from immunoSEQ multiplex PCR; TCRdb stores just in-frame clones and leaves some out. The sample includes tens of thousands of clones, over 55% of them seen just once. The sample was peripheral blood. The source of these receptors is a woman in her seventies with COVID-19, enrolled during active disease.

This clone has a handful of counts. This rearrangement joins TRBV10-2 to TRBJ2-2, with D possibly being TRBD1 (6 bases). CDR1 and CDR2 (germline): WSHSY, SAAADI. This CDR3 region has 17 residues. The ends were cut back, 6 bases at V and 0 bases at J, with 17 bases in the middle. CDR3 region: CASSPGQSFANTGELFF. The CDR3 bases are TGCGCCAGCAGCCCGGGACAATCGTTCGCGAACACCGGGGAGCTGTTTTTT.

This chain connects TRBV15 to TRBJ1-5; 8 bases agree with TRBD1. The CDR3 length is 16 residues. Germline assignment: CDR1 LNHNV and CDR2 YYDKDF (reference sequence). The V gene end was trimmed by 5 bases and the J gene end by 4 bases; junction bases not matched to a gene: 10. This CDR3 reads CATSSFRGLGNQPQHF. The DNA of the CDR3 is TGTGCCACCAGCTCTTTCAGGGGGCTAGGTAATCAGCCCCAGCATTTT.

The chain recombines TRBV5-4 with TRBJ2-5, with 9 bases fitting TRBD2. From germline, CDR1 is SGHNT and CDR2 YYREEE (reference sequence). The CDR3 sequence is 17 residues long. Trimming at V came to 0 bases and at J to 7 bases, leaving 13 bases not matched to a gene. The CDR3 loop reads CASSLEPAGGPQGTQYF. The CDR3, as DNA: TGTGCCAGCAGCTTGGAACCAGCGGGGGGCCCCCAGGGGACCCAGTACTTC.

The chain uses TRBV7-9 and TRBJ1-6; 9 bases are shared with TRBD1. V was clipped by 1 base and J by 9 bases; unmatched bases: 1. Germline V gene lookup returns CDR1 SEHNR and CDR2 FQNEAQ (reference sequence). The CDR3 is made up of 14 amino acids. CDR3 sequence (DNA): TGTGCCAGCAGCTTAGAGACAGGGGGTTCACCCCTCCACTTT. It specifies CASSLETGGSPLHF.

This clone occurred a few times. This chain joins TRBV24-1 and TRBJ1-5, with unresolved D. V was trimmed by 2 bases and J by 6 bases, leaving 10 bases between them. This CDR3 spans 14 amino acids. The germline gives CDR1 KGHDR, CDR2 SFDVKD. The CDR3, as DNA: TGTGCCACCAGTGATTATCAGGTGTCTCAGCCCCAGCATTTT. Translation: CATSDYQVSQPQHF.

The chain links TRBV19 to TRBJ2-2; TRBD2 agrees at 7 bases. After removal of 2 bases from V and 3 bases from J, the junction contained 6 bases not matched to a gene. Germline CDR1 is LNHDA and CDR2 is SQIVND (reference sequence). CDR3 length: 16 amino acids. The CDR3 nucleotides read TGTGCCAGTAGTATAAGTGCGGGAGTAGACACCGGGGAGCTGTTTTTT. Protein product: CASSISAGVDTGELFF.

This clone was observed many times. The gene calls are TRBV27 and TRBJ2-7; D is perhaps TRBD1 (5 bases). Trimming removed 1 base from V and 2 bases from J, with 9 bases in between. CDR1 and CDR2 (germline): MNHEY, SMNVEV (reference sequence). The CDR3 has 14 amino acids. CDR3 sequence reads: CASSLLPGPYEQYF. The CDR3 region has the DNA TGTGCCAGCAGTTTATTACCAGGGCCCTACGAGCAGTACTTC.

This clone has only a few counts. This chain links TRBV2 with TRBJ2-7; D is unresolved. The CDR3 length is 15 residues. Between the trimmed V and J ends, which lost 6 bases and 2 bases, there was a span of 17 bases. Per germline, CDR1 SNHLY and CDR2 FYNNEI. The CDR3 reads CASSSTSSRTYEQYF. The CDR3 DNA reads TGTGCCAGCAGCTCCACCTCCTCGCGGACCTACGAGCAGTACTTC.

The gene calls are TRBV14 and TRBJ2-3; 8 bases match TRBD2. The CDR3 extends over 18 amino acids. V lost 5 bases to trimming and J lost 0 bases; unmatched junction nucleotides: 13. CDR1 and CDR2 from the germline V gene are SGHDN and FVKESK. The CDR3 loop reads CASSGVSGARQSTDTQYF. DNA for the CDR3: TGTGCCAGCAGCGGGGTTAGCGGGGCGCGCCAGAGCACAGATACGCAGTATTTT. The entire variable domain, with the rest obtained from reference TRBV14 and TRBJ2-3, is as follows: EAGVTQFPSHSVIEKGQTVTLRCDPISGHDNLYWYRRVMGKEIKFLLHFVKESKQDESGMPNNRFLAERTGGTYSTLKVQPAELEDSGVYFCASSGVSGARQSTDTQYFGPGTRLTVL.

The V gene is TRBV6-1, the J gene TRBJ1-3; D not certain. The CDR3 contains 18 residues. The germline V gene encodes CDR1 MNHNS and CDR2 SASEGT. Trimming removed 3 bases at V and 0 bases at J, with 18 bases between. The CDR3 spells CASSETWRGTTSGNTIYF. The CDR3 DNA sequence: TGTGCCAGCAGTGAGACCTGGAGAGGCACGACCTCTGGAAACACCATATATTTT.

The V gene is TRBV2, the J gene TRBJ1-2; D gene uncertain. Germline CDR1 reads SNHLY; CDR2 reads FYNNEI. This CDR3 contains 15 residues. V shed 4 bases and J shed 4 bases, with 16 bases lying between them. CDR3 nucleotides: TGTGCCAGCAGTGGAGTGACGGAGGAGGGCTATGGCTACACCTTC. Protein: CASSGVTEEGYGYTF.

This clone has just a few counts. This chain uses TRBV6-1 with TRBJ1-2; 7 bases agree with TRBD1. The V gene end was trimmed by 2 bases and the J gene end by 8 bases; junction bases not matched to a gene: 11. The CDR3 runs 15 residues. The germline CDR1 and CDR2 sequences are MNHNS and SASEGT. The CDR3 region is CASSESGQVGYGYTF. The CDR3 nucleotides are TGTGCCAGCAGTGAATCTGGACAGGTGGGGTACGGCTACACCTTC.

J is TRBJ2-1 and V is TRBV3-1 (or the pseudogene TRBV3-2); TRBD2 agrees at 12 bases. V lost 1 base and J lost 6; bases outside the gene matches: 10. The CDR3 consists of 18 residues. The germline V gene encodes CDR1 LGHDT and CDR2 YNNKEL (reference sequence). The CDR3 coding sequence is TGTGCCAGCAGCCAAGGTCTAGCGGGGGGGCCCTGGCCCAATGAGCAGTTCTTC. Residues: CASSQGLAGGPWPNEQFF.

V and J are TRBV11-2 and TRBJ1-6; possibly TRBD1 for D (6 bases). V lost 8 bases, J lost 7 bases, and 9 bases lay in between. The germline V gene has CDR1 SGHAT and CDR2 FQNNGV. The CDR3 spans 12 residues. The CDR3 DNA is TGTGCCAGCGGGGGCAGAAATTCACCCCTCCACTTT. Translated: CASGGRNSPLHF.

This rearrangement joins TRBV6-2 or TRBV6-3 to TRBJ1-5; no clear D gene. Looked up from germline, CDR1 is MNHEY and CDR2 is SVGEGT. V shed 5 bases and J shed 2 bases, with 13 bases lying between them. The CDR3 has 15 amino acids. The CDR3 nucleotides are TGTGCCAGCAGTCTCTCAGGTACCCGCAATCAGCCCCAGCATTTT. Protein product: CASSLSGTRNQPQHF.

This clone was seen only a few times. J is TRBJ1-1 and V is TRBV29-1; 9 bases match TRBD1. Losses at the gene ends were 7 bases for V and 4 bases for J; bases not matched to a gene: 7. Germline V gene lookup returns CDR1 SQVTM and CDR2 ANQGSEA. The CDR3 is made up of 13 amino acids. The CDR3 spells CSGRQGGITEAFF. The CDR3 DNA follows: TGCAGCGGAAGACAGGGGGGAATCACTGAAGCTTTCTTT.

The chain has TRBV5-4 and TRBJ2-5, with a tentative D call TRBD2 (5 bases). The germline V gene has CDR1 SGHNT and CDR2 YYREEE (reference sequence). The V and J ends lost 6 bases and 4 bases respectively, with 13 bases between them. The CDR3 has 13 residues. The CDR3 region is CASTPGRGETQYF. The CDR3 bases are TGTGCCAGCACCCCTGGGAGAGGAGAGACCCAGTACTTC.

CDR3 DNA sequence: TGTGCCAGTAGTGTCCCCGGAGGGGCCCAGCATTTT. It is translated as CASSVPGGAQHF. The chain employs TRBV19 and TRBJ1-5; possible D gene TRBD1, 5 bases. CDR1 is LNHDA and CDR2 is SQIVND in the germline V gene (reference sequence). V was shortened by 5 bases and J by 11 bases, with 13 bases between the two germline ends. The CDR3 has 12 amino acids.

This chain links TRBV19 with TRBJ1-1; D is ambiguous. This CDR3 contains 14 residues. V was shortened by 6 bases and J by 6 bases, with 17 bases between the two germline ends. The V gene's germline CDR1 is LNHDA and CDR2 SQIVND (reference sequence). The CDR3 DNA follows: TGTGCCAGTAGGCCCGGGAGTGACGGGGCTGAAGCTTTCTTT. This sequence encodes CASRPGSDGAEAFF.

The chain recombines TRBV18 with TRBJ2-3; 12 nucleotides align to TRBD1. CDR1 and CDR2 from the germline V gene are KGHSH and LQKENI. This CDR3 is built from 15 residues. V lost 2 bases and J lost 4; bases outside the gene matches: 1. CDR3 nucleotides: TGTGCCAGCTCACCAGGGACAGGGGGCCCAGATACGCAGTATTTT. Its protein product is CASSPGTGGPDTQYF.

This clone appeared a few times. CDR3 protein: CASRWTGTNSPLHF. CDR3 in DNA: TGTGCCAGCAGGTGGACAGGGACTAATTCACCCCTCCACTTT. The rearrangement uses TRBV5-5 and TRBJ1-6; 8 bases line up with TRBD1. Germline CDR1 reads SGHKS; CDR2 reads YYEKEE (reference sequence). Trimming cost V 5 bases and J 6 bases; bases outside gene matches: 4. The CDR3 is made up of 14 amino acids.

Only one count was recorded for this clone. The chain combines TRBV7-9 with TRBJ2-7; D is undetermined. From germline, CDR1 is SEHNR and CDR2 FQNEAQ (reference sequence). The CDR3 spans 14 residues. The V end was cut by 1 base, the J end by 6 bases, with 13 bases between. The chain's CDR3 is CASSLGLPSAEQYV. CDR3 coding DNA: TGTGCCAGCAGCTTAGGACTCCCCTCCGCCGAGCAGTACGTC.

The chain carries TRBV5-4 and TRBJ2-5, with 7 positions matching TRBD2. Germline CDR1 is SGHNT and CDR2 is YYREEE (reference sequence). The V gene end was trimmed by 4 bases and the J gene end by 5 bases; junction bases not matched to a gene: 5. CDR3 length: 13 residues. The CDR3 reads CASSGGGGETQYF. The DNA of the CDR3 is TGTGCCAGCAGCGGGGGGGGAGGTGAGACCCAGTACTTC.

V gene TRBV11-3 combines with J gene TRBJ2-1; a weak D match, TRBD2 (6 bases). V gave up 0 bases and J gave up 0 bases, with 15 bases separating them. The CDR3 spans 18 residues. Germline V gene lookup returns CDR1 SGHNT and CDR2 YENEEA. The CDR3 sequence is CASSLDPRAGSSYNEQFF. The DNA for the CDR3 is TGTGCCAGCAGCTTAGATCCTCGGGCGGGAAGCTCCTACAATGAGCAGTTCTTC.

This clone was recorded a few times. The chain combines TRBV19 with TRBJ1-2; no clear D gene. CDR3 length equals 13 residues. CDR1 is LNHDA, CDR2 SQIVND, per germline (reference sequence). V gave up 7 bases and J gave up 2 bases, with 11 bases separating them. In DNA, the CDR3 is TGTGCCAGTAATCTGGCCAACAACTATGGCTACACCTTC. Its translation is CASNLANNYGYTF. Full variable domain (outside the CDR3, taken from reference TRBV19 and TRBJ1-2): DGGITQSPKYLFRKEGQNVTLSCEQNLNHDAMYWYRQDPGQGLRLIYYSQIVNDFQKGDIAEGYSVSREKKESFPLTVTSAQKNPTAFYLCASNLANNYGYTFGSGTRLTVV.

This clone was detected a few times. This chain connects TRBV18 to TRBJ1-1; D may be TRBD1 (6 bases). Trimming took 0 bases from V and 5 from J, leaving 10 bases between them. The CDR3 spans 14 residues. Germline CDR1 and CDR2: KGHSH and LQKENI. As DNA, the CDR3 is TGTGCCAGCTCACCACCGGGGGGGACAACTGAAGCTTTCTTT. Protein product: CASSPPGGTTEAFF.

The V call is TRBV5-1, the J call TRBJ1-1; maybe TRBD1 (6 bases). CDR1 and CDR2 from the germline V gene are SGHRS and YFSETQ. V lost 2 bases to trimming and J lost 4 bases, with 15 bases between them. The CDR3 covers 15 residues. CDR3: CASSLTGGHGTEAFF. CDR3 DNA sequence: TGCGCCAGCAGCTTAACGGGGGGCCACGGCACTGAAGCTTTCTTT.